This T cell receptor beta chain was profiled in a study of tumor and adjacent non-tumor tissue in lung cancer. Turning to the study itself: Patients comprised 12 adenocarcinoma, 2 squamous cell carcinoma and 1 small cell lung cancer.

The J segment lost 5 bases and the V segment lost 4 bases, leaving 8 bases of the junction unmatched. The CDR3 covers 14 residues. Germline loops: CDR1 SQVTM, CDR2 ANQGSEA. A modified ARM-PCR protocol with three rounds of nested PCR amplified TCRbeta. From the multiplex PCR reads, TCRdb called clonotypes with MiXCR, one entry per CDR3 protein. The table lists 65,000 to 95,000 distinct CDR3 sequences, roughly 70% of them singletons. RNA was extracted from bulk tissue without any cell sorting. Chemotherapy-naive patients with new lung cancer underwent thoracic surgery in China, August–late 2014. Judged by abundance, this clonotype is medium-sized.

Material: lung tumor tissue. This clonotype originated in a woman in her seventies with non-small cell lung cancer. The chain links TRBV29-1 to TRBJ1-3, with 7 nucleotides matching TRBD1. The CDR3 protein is CSVASGGGRNTIYF. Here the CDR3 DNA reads TGCAGCGTTGCGTCAGGGGGAGGTAGAAACACCATATATTTT.